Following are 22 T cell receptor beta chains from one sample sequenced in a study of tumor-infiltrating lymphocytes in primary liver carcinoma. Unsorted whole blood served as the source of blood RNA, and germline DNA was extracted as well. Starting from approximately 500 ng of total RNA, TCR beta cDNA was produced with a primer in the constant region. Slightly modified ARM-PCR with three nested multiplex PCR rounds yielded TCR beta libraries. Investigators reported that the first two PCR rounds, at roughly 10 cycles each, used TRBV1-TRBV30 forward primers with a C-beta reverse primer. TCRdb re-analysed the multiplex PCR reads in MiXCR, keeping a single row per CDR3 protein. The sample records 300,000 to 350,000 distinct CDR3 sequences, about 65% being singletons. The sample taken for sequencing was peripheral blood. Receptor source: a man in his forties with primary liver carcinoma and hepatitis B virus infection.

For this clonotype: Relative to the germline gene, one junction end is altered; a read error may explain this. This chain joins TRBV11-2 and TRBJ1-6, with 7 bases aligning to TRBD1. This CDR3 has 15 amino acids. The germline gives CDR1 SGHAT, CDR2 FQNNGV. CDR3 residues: CAISLVGGGYSPLQF. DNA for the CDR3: TGTGCCATCAGCTTAGTTGGAGGGGGCTATTCACCCCTCCAATTT. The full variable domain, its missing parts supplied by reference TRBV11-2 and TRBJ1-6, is EAGVAQSPRYKIIEKRQSVAFWCNPISGHATLYWYQQILGQGPKLLIQFQNNGVVDDSQLPKDRFSAERLKGVDSTLKIQPAKLEDSAVYLCAISLVGGGYSPLQFGNGTRLTVT.

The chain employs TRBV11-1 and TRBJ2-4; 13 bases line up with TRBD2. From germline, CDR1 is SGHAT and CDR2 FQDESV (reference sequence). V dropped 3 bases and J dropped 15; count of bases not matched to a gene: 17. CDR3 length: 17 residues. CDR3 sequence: CASSFPGTSGTKNIWYF. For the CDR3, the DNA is TGTGCCAGCAGCTTTCCCGGGACTAGCGGGACCAAAAACATTTGGTACTTC.

CDR3 protein: CASSLSQGAHNEQFF. The CDR3 DNA reads TGCGCCAGCAGCTTGTCGCAGGGGGCCCACAATGAGCAGTTCTTC. This chain joins TRBV5-1 and TRBJ2-1, with 8 bases matching TRBD1. V shed 1 base and J 5 bases; nucleotides not matched to a gene: 5. The CDR3 is made up of 15 amino acids. The germline V gene has CDR1 SGHRS and CDR2 YFSETQ.

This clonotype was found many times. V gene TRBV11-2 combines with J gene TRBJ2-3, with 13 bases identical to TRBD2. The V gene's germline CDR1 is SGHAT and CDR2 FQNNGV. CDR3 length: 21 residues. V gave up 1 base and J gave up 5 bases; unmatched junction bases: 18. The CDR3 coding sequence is TGTGCCAGCAGCTTAGCCCCGGGCGGGACTAGCGGGATGTTTTTTTTAGATACGCAGTATTTT. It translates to CASSLAPGGTSGMFFLDTQYF.

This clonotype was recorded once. CDR3 nucleotide sequence: TGTGCCAGCAGTTTGCAATCTAGCACAGATACGCAGTATTTT. Its translation: CASSLQSSTDTQYF. The rearrangement uses TRBV6-5 and TRBJ2-3; D is unresolved. The length of the CDR3 is 14 residues. CDR1 MNHEY and CDR2 SVGAGI come from the germline V gene. Trimming left V 4 bases short and J 0 bases short, with 8 bases between.

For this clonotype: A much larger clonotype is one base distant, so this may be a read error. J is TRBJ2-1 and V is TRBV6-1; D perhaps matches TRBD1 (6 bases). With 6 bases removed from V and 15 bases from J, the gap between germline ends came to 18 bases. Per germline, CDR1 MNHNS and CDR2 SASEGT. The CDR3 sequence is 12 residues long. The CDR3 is CASRTDSGVRFF. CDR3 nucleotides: TGTGCCAGCAGAACGGACAGTGGAGTGCGGTTCTTC.

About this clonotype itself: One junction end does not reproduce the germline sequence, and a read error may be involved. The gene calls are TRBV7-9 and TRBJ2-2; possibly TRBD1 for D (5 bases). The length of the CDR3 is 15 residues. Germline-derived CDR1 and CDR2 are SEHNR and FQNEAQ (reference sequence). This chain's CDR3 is CTSSTQDISTGELFF. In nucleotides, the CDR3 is TGTACCAGCAGCACCCAGGACATTTCCACCGGGGAGCTGTTTTTT.

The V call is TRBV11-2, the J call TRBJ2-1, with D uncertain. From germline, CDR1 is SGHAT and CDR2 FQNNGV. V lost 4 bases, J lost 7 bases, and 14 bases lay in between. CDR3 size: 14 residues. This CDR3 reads CASSSAAGGNEQFF. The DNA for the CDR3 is TGTGCCAGCAGCTCCGCTGCAGGCGGTAATGAGCAGTTCTTC.

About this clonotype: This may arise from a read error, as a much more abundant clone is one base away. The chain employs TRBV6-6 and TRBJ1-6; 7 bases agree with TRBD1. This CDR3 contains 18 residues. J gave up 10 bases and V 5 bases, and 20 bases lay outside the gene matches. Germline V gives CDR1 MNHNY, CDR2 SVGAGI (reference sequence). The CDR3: CASSPPEGARTQVSPLHF. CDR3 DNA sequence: TGTGCCAGCAGTCCTCCGGAGGGGGCGCGTACACAAGTGTCACCCCTCCACTTT.

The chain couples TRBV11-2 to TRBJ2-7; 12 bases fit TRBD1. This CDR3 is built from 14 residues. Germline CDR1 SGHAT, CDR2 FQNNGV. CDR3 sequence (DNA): TGTGCCAGCAGCCCTGGGACAGGGGGCGATGAGCAGCTCGTC. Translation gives CASSPGTGGDEQLV.

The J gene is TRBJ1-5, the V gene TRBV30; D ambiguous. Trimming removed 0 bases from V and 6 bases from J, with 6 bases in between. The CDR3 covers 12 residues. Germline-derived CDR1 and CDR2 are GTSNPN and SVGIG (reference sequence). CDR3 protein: CAWSVVGQPQHF. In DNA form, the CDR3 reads TGTGCCTGGAGTGTCGTGGGTCAGCCCCAGCATTTT.

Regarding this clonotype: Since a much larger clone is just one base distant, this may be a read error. The CDR3 region is CASSLGTGVSEAFF. The CDR3 bases are TGTGCCAGCAGTTTGGGGACAGGGGTCAGCGAAGCTTTCTTT. The chain links TRBV12-3 or TRBV12-4 to TRBJ1-1; the match to TRBD1 covers 10 bases. Trimming removed 3 bases from V and 8 bases from J; junction bases left unmatched: 6. The CDR3 covers 14 residues.

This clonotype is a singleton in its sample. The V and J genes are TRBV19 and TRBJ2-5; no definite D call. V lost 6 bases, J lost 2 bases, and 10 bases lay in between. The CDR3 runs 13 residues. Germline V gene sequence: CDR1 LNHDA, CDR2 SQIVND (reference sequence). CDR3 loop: CASSARWQETQYF. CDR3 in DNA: TGTGCCAGTAGCGCCAGGTGGCAAGAGACCCAGTACTTC.

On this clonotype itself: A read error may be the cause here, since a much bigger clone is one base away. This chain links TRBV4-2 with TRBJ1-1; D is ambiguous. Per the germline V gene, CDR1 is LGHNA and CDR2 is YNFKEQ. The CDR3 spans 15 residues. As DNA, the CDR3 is TGTGCCAGCAGCCAAGAGAGGTCAGCGAACACTGAAGCTCTCTTT. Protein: CASSQERSANTEALF.

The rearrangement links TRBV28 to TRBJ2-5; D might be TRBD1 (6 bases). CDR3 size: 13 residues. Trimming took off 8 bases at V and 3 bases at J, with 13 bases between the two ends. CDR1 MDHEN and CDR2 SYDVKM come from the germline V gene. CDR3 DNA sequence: TGTGCCAGCGGGGAGTCAGGGGAAGAGACCCAGTACTTC. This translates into CASGESGEETQYF.

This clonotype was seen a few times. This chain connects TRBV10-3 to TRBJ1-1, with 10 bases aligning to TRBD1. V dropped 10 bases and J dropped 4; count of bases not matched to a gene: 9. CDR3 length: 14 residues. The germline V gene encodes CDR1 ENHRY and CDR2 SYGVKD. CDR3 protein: CATSSTGGFTEAFF. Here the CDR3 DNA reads TGTGCCACCTCGTCGACAGGGGGCTTCACTGAAGCTTTCTTT.

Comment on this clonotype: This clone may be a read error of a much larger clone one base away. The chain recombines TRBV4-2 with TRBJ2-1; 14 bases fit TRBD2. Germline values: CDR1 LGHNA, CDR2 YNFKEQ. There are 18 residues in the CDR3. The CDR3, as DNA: TGTGCCTGCAGCCAAGTGGTACCGGGACTAGCGGGAGTACATGAGCAGTTCTTC. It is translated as CACSQVVPGLAGVHEQFF.

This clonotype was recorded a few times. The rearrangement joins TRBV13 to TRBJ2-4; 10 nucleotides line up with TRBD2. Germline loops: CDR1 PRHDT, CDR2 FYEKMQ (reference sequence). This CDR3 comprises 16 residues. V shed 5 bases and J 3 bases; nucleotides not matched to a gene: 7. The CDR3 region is CASSGALAGDKNIQYF. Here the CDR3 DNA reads TGTGCCAGCAGCGGGGCTCTAGCGGGGGACAAAAACATTCAGTACTTC.

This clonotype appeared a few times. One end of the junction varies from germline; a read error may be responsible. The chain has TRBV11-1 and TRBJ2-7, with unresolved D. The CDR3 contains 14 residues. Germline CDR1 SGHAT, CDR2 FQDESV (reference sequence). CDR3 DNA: TGTGTCAGCAGCCCGTGGTGCAACTCCTACGAGCAGTACTTC. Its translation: CVSSPWCNSYEQYF.

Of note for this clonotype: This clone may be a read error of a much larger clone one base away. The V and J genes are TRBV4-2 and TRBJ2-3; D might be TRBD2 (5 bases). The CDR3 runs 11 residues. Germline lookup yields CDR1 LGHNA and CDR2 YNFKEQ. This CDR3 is CASDGIHTQYF. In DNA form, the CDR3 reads TGCGCCAGCGACGGGATCCATACGCAGTATTTT.

The CDR3 reads CASSPVMGQWTKNIQYF. In DNA, the CDR3 is TGTGCCAGCAGCCCGGTCATGGGGCAGTGGACCAAAAACATTCAGTACTTC. V is TRBV11-2 and J is TRBJ2-4; tentatively, D is TRBD1 (5 bases). The CDR3 covers 17 residues. In germline, CDR1 is SGHAT, CDR2 FQNNGV. V dropped 5 bases and J dropped 2 bases, with 19 bases sitting between them.

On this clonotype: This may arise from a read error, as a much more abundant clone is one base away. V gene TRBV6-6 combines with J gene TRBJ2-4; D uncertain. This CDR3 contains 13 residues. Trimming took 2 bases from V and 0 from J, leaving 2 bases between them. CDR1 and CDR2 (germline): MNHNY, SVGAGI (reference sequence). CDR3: CASSYPAKNIQYF. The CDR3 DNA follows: TGTGCCAGCAGTTACCCAGCCAAAAACATTCAGTACTTC.